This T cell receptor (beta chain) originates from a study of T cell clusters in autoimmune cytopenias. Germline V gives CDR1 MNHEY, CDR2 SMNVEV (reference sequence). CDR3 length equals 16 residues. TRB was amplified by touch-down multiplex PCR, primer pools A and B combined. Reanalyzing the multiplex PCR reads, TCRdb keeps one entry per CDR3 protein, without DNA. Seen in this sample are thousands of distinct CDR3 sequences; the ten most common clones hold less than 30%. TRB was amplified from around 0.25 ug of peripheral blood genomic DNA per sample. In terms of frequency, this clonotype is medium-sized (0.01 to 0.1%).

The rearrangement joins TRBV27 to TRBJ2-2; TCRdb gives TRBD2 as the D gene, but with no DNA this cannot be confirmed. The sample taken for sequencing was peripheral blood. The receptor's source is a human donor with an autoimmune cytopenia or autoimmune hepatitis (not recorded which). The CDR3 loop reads CASSLRAGMETGELFF.